These 19 T cell receptor beta chains came from one sample sequenced in a study of cytomegalovirus exposure and HLA in healthy donors. A multiplex PCR was run with 60 Vbeta primers and 13 Jbeta primers. Data came from immunoSEQ multiplex PCR; TCRdb stores just in-frame clones and leaves some out. This sample has 130,000 to 150,000 clones, with around 80% found just once. Sample: PBMCs. Receptors originate from a female donor in good health and CMV-seronegative.

This clone was seen just once. The CDR3, as DNA: TGTGCCTGGAGTGTATCCGGTTGGGGCGACGAGCAGTACTTC. Residues: CAWSVSGWGDEQYF. This chain connects TRBV30 to TRBJ2-7; tentatively, D is TRBD1 (5 bases). The V end lost 0 bases, the J end lost 5 bases, and 14 bases lay between the germline ends. Germline CDR1 is GTSNPN and CDR2 is SVGIG (reference sequence). The CDR3 has 14 residues.

As for this clone: Sequence at one end of the junction differs from germline and may be a read error. This sequence joins TRBV7-8 and TRBJ1-2, with 8 bases identical to TRBD1. This CDR3 comprises 15 residues. CDR1 and CDR2 from the germline V gene are SGHVS and FQNEAQ. CDR3 sequence reads: CASSYLKSGGEGYPF. The CDR3 nucleotides are TGTGCCAGCAGCTATCTTAAATCAGGGGGCGAAGGCTACCCCTTC. The complete variable domain, with remaining parts taken from reference TRBV7-8 and TRBJ1-2, reads GAGVSQSPRYKVAKRGQDVALRCDPISGHVSLFWYQQALGQGPEFLTYFQNEAQLDKSGLPSDRFFAERPEGSVSTLKIQRTQQEDSAVYLCASSYLKSGGEGYPFGSGTRLTVV.

This sequence joins TRBV5-6 and TRBJ1-1; 9 bases align to TRBD1. Trimming at V came to 0 bases and at J to 3 bases, leaving 3 bases not matched to a gene. Germline lookup yields CDR1 SGHDT and CDR2 YYEEEE. The CDR3 is 15 amino acids. The CDR3 region has the DNA TGTGCCAGCAGCTTGGAGACAGGGGGGGACACTGAAGCTTTCTTT. It yields the protein CASSLETGGDTEAFF.

This rearrangement joins TRBV5-1 to TRBJ2-5; 11 bases are shared with TRBD2. Germline CDR1 SGHRS, CDR2 YFSETQ. The V gene end was trimmed by 4 bases and the J gene end by 2 bases; junction bases not matched to a gene: 7. This CDR3 comprises 16 residues. This CDR3 reads CASSPSASGGQETQYF. The CDR3 nucleotides are TGCGCCAGCAGCCCGAGCGCTAGCGGGGGGCAAGAGACCCAGTACTTC.

The chain is built from TRBV5-4 and TRBJ2-6; a possible D gene is TRBD1 (5 bases). The V gene lost 0 bases and the J gene lost 2 bases, with 15 bases spanning the gap. The CDR3 runs to 18 residues. From germline, CDR1 is SGHNT and CDR2 YYREEE (reference sequence). The CDR3: CASSLASGLLPGANVLTF. The DNA for the CDR3 is TGTGCCAGCAGCTTGGCGTCAGGGCTCCTCCCTGGGGCCAACGTCCTGACTTTC.

The chain carries TRBV6-1 and TRBJ1-5, with a possible D match to TRBD1 (6 bases). V was cut by 6 bases and J by 4 bases, with 16 bases left in between. The germline gives CDR1 MNHNS, CDR2 SASEGT. This CDR3 is 15 amino acids long. The CDR3 bases are TGTGCCAGCAGCCCAACAGGGCTTTGGAATCAGCCCCAGCATTTT. Translation: CASSPTGLWNQPQHF.

This clone was observed a few times. The genes are TRBV5-4 and TRBJ1-1; D remains unclear. The CDR3 is made up of 13 amino acids. V shed 2 bases and J shed 1 base, with 6 bases lying between them. Looked up from germline, CDR1 is SGHNT and CDR2 is YYREEE (reference sequence). The CDR3 DNA reads TGTGCCAGCAGCTTTGACACGAACACTGAAGCTTTCTTT. Residues: CASSFDTNTEAFF.

V gene TRBV2 combines with J gene TRBJ1-3; D unclear. The CDR3 has 16 residues. The V gene lost 4 bases and the J gene lost 0 bases, with 13 bases spanning the gap. The germline V gene has CDR1 SNHLY and CDR2 FYNNEI. The CDR3 loop is CASSVKPPSSGNTIYF. CDR3 in DNA: TGTGCCAGCAGTGTGAAGCCGCCGAGCTCTGGAAACACCATATATTTT.

CDR3 in amino acids: CASSRQGYTDTQYF. CDR3 nucleotide sequence: TGTGCCAGCTCACGACAGGGATACACAGATACGCAGTATTTT. The rearrangement uses TRBV18 and TRBJ2-3; 7 bases align to TRBD1. Trimming cost V 4 bases and J 2 bases; bases outside gene matches: 3. Germline V CDR1 and CDR2: KGHSH, LQKENI. The CDR3 runs to 14 residues.

The chain combines TRBV7-9 with TRBJ1-1, with 9 bases that match TRBD1. This CDR3 is built from 16 residues. Germline lookup yields CDR1 SEHNR and CDR2 FQNEAQ (reference sequence). V lost 5 bases and J lost 5; bases outside the gene matches: 12. As DNA, the CDR3 is TGTGCCAGCAGCCCCGGACAGGGGACATATGGTACTGAAGCTTTCTTT. Amino acids: CASSPGQGTYGTEAFF.

Only a few counts were recorded for this clone. The rearrangement joins TRBV4-2 to TRBJ1-5; 7 positions agree with TRBD1. CDR1 is LGHNA and CDR2 is YNFKEQ in the germline V gene. The ends lost 0 bases at V and 2 bases at J; junction bases unmatched: 4. The CDR3 runs to 16 residues. The CDR3 region is CASSQDVGTGNQPQHF. The CDR3 nucleotides are TGTGCCAGCAGCCAAGACGTCGGGACAGGCAATCAGCCCCAGCATTTT.

The chain recombines TRBV7-2 with TRBJ2-7; 7 nucleotides align to TRBD2. This CDR3 is 13 amino acids long. Losses at the gene ends were 5 bases for V and 3 bases for J; bases not matched to a gene: 4. The germline V gene encodes CDR1 SGHTA and CDR2 FQGNSA. The CDR3 protein is CASSLLAGYEQYF. CDR3 nucleotide sequence: TGTGCCAGCAGCCTATTAGCGGGCTACGAGCAGTACTTC.

This clone was observed a handful of times. This chain joins TRBV6-4 and TRBJ2-3; 10 bases fit TRBD2. Losses at the gene ends were 0 bases for V and 4 bases for J; bases not matched to a gene: 4. The germline CDR1 and CDR2 sequences are MRHNA and SNTAGT. This CDR3 has 16 amino acids. For the CDR3, the DNA is TGTGCCAGCAGTGACTCGGCTAGCGGGAGCGCAGATACGCAGTATTTT. Protein product: CASSDSASGSADTQYF.

The rearrangement uses TRBV4-1 and TRBJ2-2, with 13 bases identical to TRBD2. The CDR3 contains 18 residues. The ends lost 1 base at V and 4 bases at J; junction bases unmatched: 6. The germline CDR1 and CDR2 sequences are MGHRA and YSYEKL. CDR3: CASSQGGLAGVGTGELFF. The CDR3 DNA reads TGCGCCAGCAGCCAAGGAGGACTAGCGGGGGTCGGCACCGGGGAGCTGTTTTTT.

J is TRBJ1-4 and V is TRBV28; 10 bases agree with TRBD1. The CDR3 totals 18 residues. Losses at the gene ends were 2 bases for V and 7 bases for J; bases not matched to a gene: 13. Germline loops: CDR1 MDHEN, CDR2 SYDVKM. CDR3 region: CASSLRRDRGSFSEKLFF. The CDR3 nucleotides are TGTGCCAGCAGTTTACGCCGGGACAGGGGTTCTTTCAGTGAAAAACTGTTTTTT.

The rearrangement uses TRBV25-1 and TRBJ2-7; D unclear. CDR1 is MGHDK, CDR2 SYGVNS, per germline. Trimming removed 3 bases at V and 1 base at J, with 7 bases between. This CDR3 comprises 13 residues. The CDR3 region is CASSDGRSYEQYF. CDR3 DNA sequence: TGTGCCAGCAGTGACGGCAGGTCCTACGAGCAGTACTTC.

This chain links TRBV30 with TRBJ2-5; TRBD2 agrees at 12 bases. V shed 2 bases and J 7 bases; nucleotides not matched to a gene: 14. The CDR3 is made up of 17 amino acids. Germline CDR1 GTSNPN, CDR2 SVGIG (reference sequence). CDR3 residues: CAWSYQLAGGWHGTQYF. The CDR3 DNA follows: TGTGCCTGGAGTTATCAACTAGCGGGGGGCTGGCACGGGACCCAGTACTTC.

The rearrangement joins TRBV29-1 to TRBJ1-3, with 7 bases matching TRBD1. Germline trimming cut 7 bases from V and 1 base from J; bases unmatched to any gene: 1. This CDR3 has 12 residues. The germline CDR1 and CDR2 sequences are SQVTM and ANQGSEA. The CDR3 DNA follows: TGCAGCGGACAGGGTTCTGGAAACACCATATATTTT. This codes for CSGQGSGNTIYF.

The chain recombines TRBV9 with TRBJ1-4; D is perhaps TRBD1 (5 bases). Germline values: CDR1 SGDLS, CDR2 YYNGEE. This CDR3 has 14 amino acids. Trimming cost V 4 bases and J 10 bases, with 17 bases left between them. The CDR3 sequence is CASSNRPKAGKLFF. In DNA, the CDR3 is TGTGCCAGCAGCAACAGGCCCAAAGCGGGAAAACTGTTTTTT.